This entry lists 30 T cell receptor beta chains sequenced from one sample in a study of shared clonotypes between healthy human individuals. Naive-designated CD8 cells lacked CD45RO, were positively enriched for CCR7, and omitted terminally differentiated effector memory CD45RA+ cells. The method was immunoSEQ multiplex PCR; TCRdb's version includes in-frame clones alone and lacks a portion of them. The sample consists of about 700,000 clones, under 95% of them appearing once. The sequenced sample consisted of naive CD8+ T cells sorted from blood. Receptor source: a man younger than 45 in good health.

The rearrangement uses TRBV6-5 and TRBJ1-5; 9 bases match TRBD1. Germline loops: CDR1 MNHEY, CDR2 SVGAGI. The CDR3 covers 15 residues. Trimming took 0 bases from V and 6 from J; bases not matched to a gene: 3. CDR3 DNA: TGTGCCAGCAGTTACTCTGGGACAGGGAGTCAGCCCCAGCATTTT. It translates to CASSYSGTGSQPQHF.

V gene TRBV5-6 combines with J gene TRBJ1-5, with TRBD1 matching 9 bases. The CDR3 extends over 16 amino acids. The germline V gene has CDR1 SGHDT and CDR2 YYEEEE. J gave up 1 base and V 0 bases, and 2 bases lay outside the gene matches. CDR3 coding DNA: TGTGCCAGCAGCTTGGCTGGGACAGGGAGCAATCAGCCCCAGCATTTT. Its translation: CASSLAGTGSNQPQHF.

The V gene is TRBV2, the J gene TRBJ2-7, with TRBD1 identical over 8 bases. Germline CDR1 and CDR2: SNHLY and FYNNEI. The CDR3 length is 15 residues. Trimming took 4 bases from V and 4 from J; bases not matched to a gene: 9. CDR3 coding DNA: TGTGCCAGCAGTGGGCCTGGACAGGGAGTATACGAGCAGTACTTC. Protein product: CASSGPGQGVYEQYF. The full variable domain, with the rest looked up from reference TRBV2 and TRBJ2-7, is EPEVTQTPSHQVTQMGQEVILRCVPISNHLYFYWYRQILGQKVEFLVSFYNNEISEKSEIFDDQFSVERPDGSNFTLKIRSTKLEDSAMYFCASSGPGQGVYEQYFGPGTRLTVT.

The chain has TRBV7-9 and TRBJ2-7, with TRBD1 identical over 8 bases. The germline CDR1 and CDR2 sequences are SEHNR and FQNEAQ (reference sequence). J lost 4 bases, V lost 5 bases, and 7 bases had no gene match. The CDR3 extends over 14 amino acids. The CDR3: CASSIRQGFYEQYF. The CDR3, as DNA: TGTGCCAGCAGCATCAGACAGGGGTTTTACGAGCAGTACTTC. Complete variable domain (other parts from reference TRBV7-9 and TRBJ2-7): DTGVSQNPRHKITKRGQNVTFRCDPISEHNRLYWYRQTLGQGPEFLTYFQNEAQLEKSRLLSDRFSAERPKGSFSTLEIQRTEQGDSAMYLCASSIRQGFYEQYFGPGTRLTVT.

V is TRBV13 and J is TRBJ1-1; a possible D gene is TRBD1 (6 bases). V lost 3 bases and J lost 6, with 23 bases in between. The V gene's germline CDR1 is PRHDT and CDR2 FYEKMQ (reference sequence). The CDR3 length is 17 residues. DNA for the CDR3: TGTGCCAGCAGCTTCTGGACCACAGGGTCCTTGTCGGCTGAAGCTTTCTTT. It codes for CASSFWTTGSLSAEAFF. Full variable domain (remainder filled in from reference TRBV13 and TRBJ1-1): AAGVIQSPRHLIKEKRETATLKCYPIPRHDTVYWYQQGPGQDPQFLISFYEKMQSDKGSIPDRFSAQQFSDYHSELNMSSLELGDSALYFCASSFWTTGSLSAEAFFGQGTRLTVV.

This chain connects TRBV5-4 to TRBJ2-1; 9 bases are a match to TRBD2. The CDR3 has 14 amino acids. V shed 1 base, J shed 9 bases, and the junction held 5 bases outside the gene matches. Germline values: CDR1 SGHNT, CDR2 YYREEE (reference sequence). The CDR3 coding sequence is TGTGCCAGCAGCTTGTGGACTAGCGATGGTGAGCAGTTCTTC. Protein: CASSLWTSDGEQFF.

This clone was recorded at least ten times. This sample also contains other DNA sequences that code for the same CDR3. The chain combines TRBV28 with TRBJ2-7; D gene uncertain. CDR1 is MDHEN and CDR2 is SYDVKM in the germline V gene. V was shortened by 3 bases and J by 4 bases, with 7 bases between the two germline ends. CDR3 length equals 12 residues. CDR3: CASSLIDYEQYF. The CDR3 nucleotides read TGTGCCAGCAGTTTGATCGATTACGAGCAGTACTTC. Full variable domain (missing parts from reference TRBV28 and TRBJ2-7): DVKVTQSSRYLVKRTGEKVFLECVQDMDHENMFWYRQDPGLGLRLIYFSYDVKMKEKGDIPEGYSVSREKKERFSLILESASTNQTSMYLCASSLIDYEQYFGPGTRLTVT.

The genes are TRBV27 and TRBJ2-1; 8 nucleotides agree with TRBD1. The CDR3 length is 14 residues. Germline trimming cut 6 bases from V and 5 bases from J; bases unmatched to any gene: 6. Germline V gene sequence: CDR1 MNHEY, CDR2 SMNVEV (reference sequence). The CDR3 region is CASSVRGPHNEQFF. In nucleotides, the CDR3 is TGTGCCAGCAGCGTCAGGGGGCCCCACAATGAGCAGTTCTTC.

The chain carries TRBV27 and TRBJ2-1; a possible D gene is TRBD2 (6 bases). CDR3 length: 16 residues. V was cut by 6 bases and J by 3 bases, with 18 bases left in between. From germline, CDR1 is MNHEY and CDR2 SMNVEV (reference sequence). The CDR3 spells CASSRSRENFYNEQFF. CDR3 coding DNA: TGTGCCAGCAGCCGAAGCCGGGAGAATTTCTACAATGAGCAGTTCTTC.

The CDR3 DNA is TGTGCCAGCAGCTTGCACAGGGGGGTAGAAGGCTACACCTTC. Protein product: CASSLHRGVEGYTF. This chain joins TRBV5-5 and TRBJ1-2, with TRBD1 matching over 8 bases. Trimming removed 1 base from V and 8 bases from J; junction bases left unmatched: 7. The CDR3 spans 14 residues. Germline values: CDR1 SGHKS, CDR2 YYEKEE (reference sequence).

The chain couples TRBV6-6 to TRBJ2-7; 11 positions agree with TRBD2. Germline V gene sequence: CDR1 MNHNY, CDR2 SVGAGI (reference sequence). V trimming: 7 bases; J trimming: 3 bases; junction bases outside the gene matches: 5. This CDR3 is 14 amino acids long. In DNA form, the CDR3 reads TGTGCCAGCACTACACTAGCGGGAGACTACGAGCAGTACTTC. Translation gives CASTTLAGDYEQYF.

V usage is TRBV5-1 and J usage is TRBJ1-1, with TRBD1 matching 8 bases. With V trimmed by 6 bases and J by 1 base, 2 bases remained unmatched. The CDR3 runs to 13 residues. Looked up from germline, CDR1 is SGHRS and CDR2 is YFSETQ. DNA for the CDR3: TGCGCCAGCACTGACAGGGGGAACACTGAAGCTTTCTTT. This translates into CASTDRGNTEAFF.

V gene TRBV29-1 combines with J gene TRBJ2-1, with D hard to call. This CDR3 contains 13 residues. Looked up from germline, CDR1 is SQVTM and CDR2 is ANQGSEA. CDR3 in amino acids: CSPRLAGYNEQFF. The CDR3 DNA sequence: TGCAGTCCCCGCCTGGCAGGCTACAATGAGCAGTTCTTC.

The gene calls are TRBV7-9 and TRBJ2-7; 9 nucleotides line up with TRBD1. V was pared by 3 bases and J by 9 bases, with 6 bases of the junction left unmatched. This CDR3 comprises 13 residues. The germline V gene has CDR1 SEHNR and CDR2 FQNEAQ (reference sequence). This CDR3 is CASSFGQGTGQYF. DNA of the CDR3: TGTGCCAGCAGCTTCGGACAGGGGACCGGGCAGTACTTC.

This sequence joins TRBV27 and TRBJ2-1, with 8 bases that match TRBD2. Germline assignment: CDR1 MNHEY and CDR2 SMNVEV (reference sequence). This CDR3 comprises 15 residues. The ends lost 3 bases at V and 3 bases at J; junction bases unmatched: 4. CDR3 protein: CASSFRTSSYNEQFF. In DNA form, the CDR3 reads TGTGCCAGCAGTTTCCGGACTAGCAGCTACAATGAGCAGTTCTTC.

CDR3 in amino acids: CASSEWGTSGTDTQYF. Written as DNA, the CDR3 is TGTGCCAGCAGTGAATGGGGTACGTCTGGCACAGATACGCAGTATTTT. The chain employs TRBV25-1 and TRBJ2-3; D remains ambiguous. The CDR3 is 16 residues long. Germline V gene lookup returns CDR1 MGHDK and CDR2 SYGVNS. V dropped 1 base and J dropped 1 base, with 12 bases sitting between them.

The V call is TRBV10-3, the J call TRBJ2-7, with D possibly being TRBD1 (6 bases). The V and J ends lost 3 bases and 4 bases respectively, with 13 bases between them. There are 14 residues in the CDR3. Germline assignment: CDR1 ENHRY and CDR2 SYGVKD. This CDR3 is CAISDVDSRYEQYF. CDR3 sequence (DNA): TGTGCCATCAGTGATGTGGACAGTCGGTACGAGCAGTACTTC.

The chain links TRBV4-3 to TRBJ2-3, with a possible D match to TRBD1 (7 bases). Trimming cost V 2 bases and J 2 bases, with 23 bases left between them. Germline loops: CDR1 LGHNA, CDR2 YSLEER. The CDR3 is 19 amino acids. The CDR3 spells CASSQFSAAGTEDTDTQYF. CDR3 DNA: TGCGCCAGCAGCCAATTTAGCGCGGCGGGGACAGAGGACACAGATACGCAGTATTTT.

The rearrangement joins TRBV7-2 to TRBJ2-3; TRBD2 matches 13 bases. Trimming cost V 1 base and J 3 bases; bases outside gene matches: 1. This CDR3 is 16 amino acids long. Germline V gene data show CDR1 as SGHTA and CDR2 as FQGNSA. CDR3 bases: TGTGCCAGCAGCTTAGGGACTAGCGGGAGAACAGATACGCAGTATTTT. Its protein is CASSLGTSGRTDTQYF.

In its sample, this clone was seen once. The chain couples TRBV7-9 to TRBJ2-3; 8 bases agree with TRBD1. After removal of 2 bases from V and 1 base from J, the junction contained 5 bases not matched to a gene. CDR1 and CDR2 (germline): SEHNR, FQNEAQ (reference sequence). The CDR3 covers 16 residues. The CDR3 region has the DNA TGTGCCAGCAGCTTAAGCAGGGGACAGGGCACAGATACGCAGTATTTT. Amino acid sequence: CASSLSRGQGTDTQYF.

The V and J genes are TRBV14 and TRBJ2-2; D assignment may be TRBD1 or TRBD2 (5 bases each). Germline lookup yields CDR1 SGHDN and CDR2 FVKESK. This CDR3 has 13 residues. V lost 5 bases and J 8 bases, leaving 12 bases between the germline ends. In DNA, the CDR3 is TGTGCCAGCAGCTGGGGACCCGTAGGGGAGCTGTTTTTT. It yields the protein CASSWGPVGELFF.

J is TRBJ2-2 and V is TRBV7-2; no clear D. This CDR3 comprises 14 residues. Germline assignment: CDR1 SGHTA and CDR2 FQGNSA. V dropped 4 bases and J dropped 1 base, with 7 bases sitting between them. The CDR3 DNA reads TGTGCCAGCAGCTCCTGGGGGAACACCGGGGAGCTGTTTTTT. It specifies CASSSWGNTGELFF.

The CDR3 reads CASESLDPRTYEQFF. DNA of the CDR3: TGTGCCAGCGAAAGTCTGGATCCACGAACCTATGAGCAGTTCTTC. This chain uses TRBV6-1 with TRBJ2-1; no firm D call. The V and J ends lost 8 bases and 8 bases respectively, with 22 bases between them. This CDR3 is 15 amino acids long. Germline CDR1 reads MNHNS; CDR2 reads SASEGT.

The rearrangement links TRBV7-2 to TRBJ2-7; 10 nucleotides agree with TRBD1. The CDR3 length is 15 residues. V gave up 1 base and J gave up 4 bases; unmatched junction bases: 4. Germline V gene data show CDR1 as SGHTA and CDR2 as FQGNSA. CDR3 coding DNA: TGTGCCAGCAGCTTAGAGGGACAGGGGTATTACGAGCAGTACTTC. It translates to CASSLEGQGYYEQYF.

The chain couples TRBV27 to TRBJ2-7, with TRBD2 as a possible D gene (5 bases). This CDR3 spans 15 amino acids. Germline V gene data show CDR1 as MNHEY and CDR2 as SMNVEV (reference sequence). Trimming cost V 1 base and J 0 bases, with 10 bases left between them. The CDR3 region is CASSLYGGPSYEQYF. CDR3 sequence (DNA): TGTGCCAGCAGTTTATACGGCGGGCCCTCCTACGAGCAGTACTTC.

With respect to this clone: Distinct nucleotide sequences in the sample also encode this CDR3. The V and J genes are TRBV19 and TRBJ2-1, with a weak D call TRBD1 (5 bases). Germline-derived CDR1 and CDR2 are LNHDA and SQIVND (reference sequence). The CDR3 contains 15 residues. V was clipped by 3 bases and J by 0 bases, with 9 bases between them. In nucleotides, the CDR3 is TGTGCCAGTAGTATCGGACAAAGCTCCTACAATGAGCAGTTCTTC. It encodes CASSIGQSSYNEQFF.

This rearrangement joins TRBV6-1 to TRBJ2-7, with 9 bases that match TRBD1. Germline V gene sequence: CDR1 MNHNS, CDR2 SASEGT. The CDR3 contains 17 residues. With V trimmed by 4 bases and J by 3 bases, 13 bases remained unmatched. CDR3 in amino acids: CASSVEIPGQGHYEQYF. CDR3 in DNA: TGTGCCAGCAGTGTCGAAATTCCGGGACAGGGCCACTACGAGCAGTACTTC.

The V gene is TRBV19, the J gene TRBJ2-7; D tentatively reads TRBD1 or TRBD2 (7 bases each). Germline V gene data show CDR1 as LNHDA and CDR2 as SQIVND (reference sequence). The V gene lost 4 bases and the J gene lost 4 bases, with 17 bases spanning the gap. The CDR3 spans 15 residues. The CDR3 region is CASSKGGGSRYEQYF. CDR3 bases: TGTGCCAGTAGTAAAGGGGGCGGGAGTAGGTACGAGCAGTACTTC.

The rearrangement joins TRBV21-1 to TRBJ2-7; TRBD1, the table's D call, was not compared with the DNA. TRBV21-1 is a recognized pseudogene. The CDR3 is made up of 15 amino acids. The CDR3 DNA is TGTGCCAGCAGCCCCCGTGAAGGGGCCCCCTACGAGCAGTACTTC. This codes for CASSPREGAPYEQYF.

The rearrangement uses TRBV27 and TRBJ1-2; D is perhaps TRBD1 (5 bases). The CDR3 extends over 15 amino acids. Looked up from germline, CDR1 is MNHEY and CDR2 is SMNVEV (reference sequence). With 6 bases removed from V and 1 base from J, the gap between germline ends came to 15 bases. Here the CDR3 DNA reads TGTGCCAGCAGATCCAGACAGATTGGTAACTATGGCTACACCTTC. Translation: CASRSRQIGNYGYTF.